These 19 T cell receptor beta chains share one sample of origin, sequenced in a study of T cell repertoires in cytomegalovirus infection. MiXCR, applied by TCRdb to the reads, yields one record per CDR3 protein. This table holds 200,000 to 250,000 distinct CDR3 sequences, roughly 22% found once. The material sequenced was CD8+ T cells from PBMCs. Receptors were obtained from a human donor in good health (CMV status not recorded). Some clones in this sample may be carry-over from other donors' samples.

The genes are TRBV20-1 and TRBJ2-3; 7 bases map to TRBD2. This CDR3 has 15 amino acids. Germline CDR1 and CDR2: DFQATT and SNEGSKA (reference sequence). Trimming took 2 bases from V and 2 from J; bases not matched to a gene: 7. CDR3 DNA sequence: TGCAGTGCTAGAACGGGCGGGGGAACCACAGATACGCAGTATTTT. Translated: CSARTGGGTTDTQYF.

In its sample, this clonotype was seen a few times. The rearrangement joins TRBV27 to TRBJ2-7; tentatively, D is TRBD2 (6 bases). The germline V gene has CDR1 MNHEY and CDR2 SMNVEV (reference sequence). The CDR3 spans 14 residues. V lost 6 bases and J lost 1, with 13 bases in between. The CDR3 is CASSVWAGSYEQYF. The CDR3 region has the DNA TGTGCCAGCAGCGTCTGGGCGGGGTCCTACGAGCAGTACTTC.

This clonotype was observed a handful of times. The chain combines TRBV15 with TRBJ2-5; 7 bases match TRBD2. The trim removed 1 base at V and 4 bases at J, leaving 3 bases unmatched. Germline CDR1 and CDR2: LNHNV and YYDKDF (reference sequence). The CDR3 extends over 14 amino acids. This chain's CDR3 is CATSRVREGETQYF. In DNA, the CDR3 is TGTGCCACCAGCAGAGTTAGGGAGGGAGAGACCCAGTACTTC.

The chain combines TRBV20-1 with TRBJ2-2; D perhaps matches TRBD1 (7 bases). CDR1 and CDR2 from the germline V gene are DFQATT and SNEGSKA (reference sequence). The CDR3 covers 13 residues. With 4 bases removed from V and 4 bases from J, the gap between germline ends came to 10 bases. In DNA, the CDR3 is TGCAGTGCTAACAGGGGAGGCACCGGGGAGCTGTTTTTT. Its protein is CSANRGGTGELFF.

The rearrangement joins TRBV30 to TRBJ2-5, with no clear D. In germline, CDR1 is GTSNPN, CDR2 SVGIG (reference sequence). The CDR3 contains 15 residues. The germline V and J ends were trimmed by 0 bases and 1 base, with 12 bases remaining between them. The CDR3 spells CAWSVGSGPQETQYF. The CDR3 region has the DNA TGTGCCTGGAGTGTAGGTTCCGGGCCCCAAGAGACCCAGTACTTC.

The genes are TRBV9 and TRBJ2-3; possible D gene TRBD2, 6 bases. CDR3 length: 13 amino acids. V was cut by 2 bases and J by 4 bases, with 8 bases left in between. Germline loops: CDR1 SGDLS, CDR2 YYNGEE. The CDR3 sequence: CASSVAGPDTQYF. CDR3 bases: TGTGCCAGCAGCGTCGCGGGGCCAGATACGCAGTATTTT.

This clonotype appeared many times. The V call is TRBV6-2 or TRBV6-3, the J call TRBJ2-7, with 9 positions matching TRBD1. Germline trimming cut 4 bases from V and 2 bases from J; bases unmatched to any gene: 6. The germline CDR1 and CDR2 sequences are MNHEY and SVGEGT. This CDR3 region has 15 residues. CDR3 nucleotide sequence: TGTGCCAGCAGTTCAGAACAGGGGGCAGCCTACGAGCAGTACTTC. This sequence encodes CASSSEQGAAYEQYF.

The V gene is TRBV6-5, the J gene TRBJ2-1; 7 bases map to TRBD1. V lost 6 bases and J lost 0; bases outside the gene matches: 11. The germline V gene has CDR1 MNHEY and CDR2 SVGAGI. The CDR3 has 17 residues. The CDR3 reads CASRPTTGISSYNEQFF. For the CDR3, the DNA is TGTGCCAGCAGACCTACGACAGGGATCAGCTCCTACAATGAGCAGTTCTTC.

A few counts support this clonotype. This chain joins TRBV19 and TRBJ1-5; no definite D call. V was clipped by 3 bases and J by 7 bases, with 10 bases between them. Germline V gene data show CDR1 as LNHDA and CDR2 as SQIVND (reference sequence). The CDR3 covers 13 residues. CDR3 region: CASSILPGQPQHF. Here the CDR3 DNA reads TGTGCCAGTAGTATTTTACCAGGACAGCCCCAGCATTTT.

This clonotype was observed at least ten times. This sequence joins TRBV2 and TRBJ1-1; D is ambiguous. V gave up 4 bases and J gave up 5 bases, with 11 bases separating them. Germline V gene sequence: CDR1 SNHLY, CDR2 FYNNEI. This CDR3 comprises 13 residues. CDR3 sequence: CASSVSGGTEAFF. The CDR3 nucleotides read TGTGCCAGCAGTGTTTCGGGCGGGACTGAAGCTTTCTTT. Filled out from reference TRBV2 and TRBJ1-1, the complete variable domain reads EPEVTQTPSHQVTQMGQEVILRCVPISNHLYFYWYRQILGQKVEFLVSFYNNEISEKSEIFDDQFSVERPDGSNFTLKIRSTKLEDSAMYFCASSVSGGTEAFFGQGTRLTVV.

This clonotype was detected only once. This chain joins TRBV20-1 and TRBJ1-2; perhaps TRBD1 as D (6 bases). Germline assignment: CDR1 DFQATT and CDR2 SNEGSKA (reference sequence). The CDR3 is 13 amino acids. The ends were cut back, 6 bases at V and 1 base at J, with 12 bases in the middle. The CDR3 reads CSAKDRLNYGYTF. The CDR3 bases are TGCAGTGCCAAGGACAGACTTAACTATGGCTACACCTTC.

This chain joins TRBV7-9 and TRBJ1-2, with 12 nucleotides matching TRBD1. Germline V gives CDR1 SEHNR, CDR2 FQNEAQ (reference sequence). The CDR3 runs to 17 residues. J lost 0 bases, V lost 5 bases, and 7 bases had no gene match. CDR3 DNA sequence: TGTGCCAGCAGCACCCCGGGACAGGGGGCCCCTAACTATGGCTACACCTTC. It codes for CASSTPGQGAPNYGYTF.

The rearrangement links TRBV7-3 to TRBJ2-7, with D maybe TRBD1 (5 bases). Germline CDR1 SGHTA, CDR2 FQGTGA. The CDR3 is 15 residues long. The V and J ends lost 5 bases and 3 bases respectively, with 17 bases between them. The DNA of the CDR3 is TGTGCCAGCAGCCCGTGGGGCCAAGCTCACTACGAGCAGTACTTC. Its translation is CASSPWGQAHYEQYF.

V is TRBV9 and J is TRBJ2-7; D might be TRBD2 (6 bases). V shed 7 bases and J shed 5 bases, with 7 bases lying between them. The CDR3 runs 10 residues. CDR1 SGDLS and CDR2 YYNGEE come from the germline V gene. The CDR3 bases are TGTGCCAGCGGAGGGGACGAGCAGTACTTC. Translated: CASGGDEQYF.

This clonotype was seen repeatedly, ten times or more. This sequence joins TRBV7-9 and TRBJ2-5; the D is unclear. V was pared by 5 bases and J by 0 bases, with 4 bases between. The CDR3 runs to 12 residues. Germline V CDR1 and CDR2: SEHNR, FQNEAQ (reference sequence). CDR3 coding DNA: TGTGCCAGCAGCGATTACCAAGAGACCCAGTACTTC. Its protein is CASSDYQETQYF.

V and J are TRBV7-9 and TRBJ2-1; 7 nucleotides line up with TRBD2. Germline CDR1 reads SEHNR; CDR2 reads FQNEAQ (reference sequence). The CDR3 spans 15 residues. The V gene end was trimmed by 8 bases and the J gene end by 2 bases; junction bases not matched to a gene: 9. In nucleotides, the CDR3 is TGTGCCAGCCAGCATCGGGACTACCCCTACAATGAGCAGTTCTTC. Its translation is CASQHRDYPYNEQFF.

V gene TRBV20-1 combines with J gene TRBJ1-1; D perhaps matches TRBD1 (5 bases). Looked up from germline, CDR1 is DFQATT and CDR2 is SNEGSKA (reference sequence). Deletions cut 1 base from V and 1 base from J, with 13 bases between. This CDR3 spans 15 amino acids. The CDR3, as DNA: TGCAGTGCTAGAGCCCCAGGGTATACGAACACTGAAGCTTTCTTT. Protein product: CSARAPGYTNTEAFF.

V usage is TRBV20-1 and J usage is TRBJ2-7; the D is unclear. V was cut by 5 bases and J by 2 bases, with 4 bases left in between. Germline V gene lookup returns CDR1 DFQATT and CDR2 SNEGSKA (reference sequence). The CDR3 is 10 amino acids. As DNA, the CDR3 is TGCAGTGCTGGCCCCTACGAGCAGTACTTC. This gives the protein CSAGPYEQYF.

Worth noting for this clonotype: At one end the junction does not follow the germline gene, possibly because of a read error. The chain links TRBV28 to TRBJ2-2, with 7 bases matching TRBD1. The CDR3 runs to 15 residues. The V gene's germline CDR1 is MDHEN and CDR2 SYDVKM. The CDR3 region is CANSFWTGNTGELFF. The CDR3 DNA sequence: TGTGCCAACAGTTTTTGGACAGGAAACACCGGGGAGCTGTTTTTT.